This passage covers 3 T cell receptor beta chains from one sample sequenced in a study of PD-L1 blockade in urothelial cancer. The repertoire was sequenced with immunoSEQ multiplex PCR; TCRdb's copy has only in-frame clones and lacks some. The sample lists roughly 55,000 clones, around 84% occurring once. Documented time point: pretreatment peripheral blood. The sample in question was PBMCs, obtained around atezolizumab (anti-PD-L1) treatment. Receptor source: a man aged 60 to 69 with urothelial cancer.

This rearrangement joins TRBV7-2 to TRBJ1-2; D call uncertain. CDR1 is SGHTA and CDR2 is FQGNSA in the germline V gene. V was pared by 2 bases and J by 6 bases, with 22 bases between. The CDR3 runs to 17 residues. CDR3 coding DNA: TGTGCCAGCAGCTTAATCGTATCCCTTACACGGGATCATGGCTACACCTTC. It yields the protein CASSLIVSLTRDHGYTF.

The CDR3 bases are TGTGCCAGTATCCCTGGGACAGGGATCTTGACCGGGGAGCTGTTTTTT. Translation: CASIPGTGILTGELFF. The rearrangement links TRBV19 to TRBJ2-2; 9 nucleotides line up with TRBD1. J gave up 5 bases and V 7 bases, and 11 bases lay outside the gene matches. Germline CDR1 and CDR2: LNHDA and SQIVND (reference sequence). The CDR3 length is 16 residues. Complete variable domain (other parts from reference TRBV19 and TRBJ2-2): DGGITQSPKYLFRKEGQNVTLSCEQNLNHDAMYWYRQDPGQGLRLIYYSQIVNDFQKGDIAEGYSVSREKKESFPLTVTSAQKNPTAFYLCASIPGTGILTGELFFGEGSRLTVL.

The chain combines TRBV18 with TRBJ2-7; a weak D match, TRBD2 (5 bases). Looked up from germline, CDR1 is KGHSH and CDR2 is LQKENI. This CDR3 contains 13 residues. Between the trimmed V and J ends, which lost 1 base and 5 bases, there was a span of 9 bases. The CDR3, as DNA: TGTGCCAGCTCACCACGTGGGAGCAACGAGCAGTACTTC. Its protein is CASSPRGSNEQYF. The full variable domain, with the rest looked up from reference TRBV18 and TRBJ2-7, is NAGVMQNPRHLVRRRGQEARLRCSPMKGHSHVYWYRQLPEEGLKFMVYLQKENIIDESGMPKERFSAEFPKEGPSILRIQQVVRGDSAAYFCASSPRGSNEQYFGPGTRLTVT.